This TCR beta chain stems from a study of cytomegalovirus exposure and HLA in healthy donors. A word on this clone: The antigen remains unidentified.

Overall study findings and caveats: The authors later found TCR association rates varying by HLA locus, with DRB1 most and HLA-C fewest.

The primer mix had 60 Vbeta and 13 Jbeta primers. Per the study methods: Later work found 65 million to 100 million unique TCR beta chains, with approximately 12 million shared. TCRdb keeps only in-frame clones here, not all; method: immunoSEQ multiplex PCR. The V and J calls and clone size were taken over from that table, and D and trimming were inferred from the DNA. The sample spans 120,000 to 150,000 clones; the ten largest clones claim 2.2%. The V gene's germline CDR1 is SNHLY and CDR2 FYNNEI. Trimming cost V 4 bases and J 7 bases, with 14 bases left between them. The CDR3 is 14 residues long. When sampled, the donors appeared nominally healthy, though they likely had unrecorded immune exposures.

This chain uses TRBV2 with TRBJ1-5; D gene unclear. The TCR was taken from a young woman in good health and CMV-seronegative. The sequenced material came from PBMCs. Here the CDR3 DNA reads TGTGCCAGCAGTGCCGATTTCGAGTACCAGCCCCAGCATTTT. It encodes CASSADFEYQPQHF.